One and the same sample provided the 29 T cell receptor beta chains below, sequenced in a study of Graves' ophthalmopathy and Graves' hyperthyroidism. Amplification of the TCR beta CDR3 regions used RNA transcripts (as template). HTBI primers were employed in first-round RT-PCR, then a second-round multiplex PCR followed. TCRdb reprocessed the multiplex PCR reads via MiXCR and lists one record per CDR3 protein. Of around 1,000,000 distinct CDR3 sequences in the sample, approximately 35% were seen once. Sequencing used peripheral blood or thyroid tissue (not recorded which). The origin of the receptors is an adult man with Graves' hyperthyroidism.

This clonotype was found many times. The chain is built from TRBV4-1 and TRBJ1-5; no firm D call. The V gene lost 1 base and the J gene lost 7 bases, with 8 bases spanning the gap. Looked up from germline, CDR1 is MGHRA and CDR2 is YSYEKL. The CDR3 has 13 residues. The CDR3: CASSQVAGQPQHF. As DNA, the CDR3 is TGCGCCAGCAGCCAAGTTGCAGGCCAGCCCCAGCATTTT.

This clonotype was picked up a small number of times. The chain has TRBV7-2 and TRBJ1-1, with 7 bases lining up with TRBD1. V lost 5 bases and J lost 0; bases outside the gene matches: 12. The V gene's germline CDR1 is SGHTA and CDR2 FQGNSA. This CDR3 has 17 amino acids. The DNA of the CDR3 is TGTGCCAGCAGCCAAACGGACAGGATAAGCATGAACACTGAAGCTTTCTTT. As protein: CASSQTDRISMNTEAFF.

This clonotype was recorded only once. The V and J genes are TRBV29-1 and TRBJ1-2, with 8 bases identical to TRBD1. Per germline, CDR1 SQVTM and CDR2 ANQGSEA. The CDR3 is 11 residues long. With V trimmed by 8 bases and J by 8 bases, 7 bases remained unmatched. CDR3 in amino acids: CSSGQGGGYTF. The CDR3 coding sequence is TGCAGCAGTGGACAGGGTGGCGGCTACACCTTC.

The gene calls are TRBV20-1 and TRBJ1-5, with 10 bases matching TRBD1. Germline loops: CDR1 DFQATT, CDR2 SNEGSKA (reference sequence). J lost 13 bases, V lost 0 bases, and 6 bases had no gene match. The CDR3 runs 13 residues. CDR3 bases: TGCAGTGCTAGAGATAAAGACAGGGGGCCTCAGCATTTT. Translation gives CSARDKDRGPQHF.

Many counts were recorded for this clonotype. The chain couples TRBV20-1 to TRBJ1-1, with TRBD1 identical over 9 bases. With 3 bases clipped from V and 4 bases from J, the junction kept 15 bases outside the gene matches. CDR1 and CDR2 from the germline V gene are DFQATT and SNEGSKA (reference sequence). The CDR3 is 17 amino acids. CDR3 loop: CSASVRRGQGMGTEAFF. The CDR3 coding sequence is TGCAGTGCTAGTGTCAGGAGAGGACAGGGGATGGGCACTGAAGCTTTCTTT.

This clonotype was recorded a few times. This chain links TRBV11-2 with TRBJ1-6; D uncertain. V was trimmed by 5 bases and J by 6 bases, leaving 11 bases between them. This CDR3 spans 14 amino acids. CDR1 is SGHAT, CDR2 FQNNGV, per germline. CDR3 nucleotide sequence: TGTGCCAGCAGCCCAGCCATTTCTAATTCACCCCTCCACTTT. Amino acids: CASSPAISNSPLHF.

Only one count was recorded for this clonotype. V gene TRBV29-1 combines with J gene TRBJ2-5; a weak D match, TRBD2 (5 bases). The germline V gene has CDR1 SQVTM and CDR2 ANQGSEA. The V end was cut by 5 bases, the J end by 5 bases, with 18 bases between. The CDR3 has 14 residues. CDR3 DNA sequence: TGCAGCGTTCCGGGAACCGAACAGCGGGAGACCCAGTACTTC. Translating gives CSVPGTEQRETQYF.

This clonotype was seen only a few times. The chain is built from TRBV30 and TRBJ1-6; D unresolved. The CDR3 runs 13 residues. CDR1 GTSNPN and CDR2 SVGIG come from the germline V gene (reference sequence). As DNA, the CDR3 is TGTGCGTGGGCTCCCGGGGATAATTCACCCCTCCACTTT. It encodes CAWAPGDNSPLHF.

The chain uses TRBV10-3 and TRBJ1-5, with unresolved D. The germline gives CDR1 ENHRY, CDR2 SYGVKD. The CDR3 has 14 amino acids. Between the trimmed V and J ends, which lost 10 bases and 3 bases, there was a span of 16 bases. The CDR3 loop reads CASTNSGFNQPQHF. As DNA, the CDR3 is TGTGCCAGCACCAACTCAGGTTTCAATCAGCCCCAGCATTTT.

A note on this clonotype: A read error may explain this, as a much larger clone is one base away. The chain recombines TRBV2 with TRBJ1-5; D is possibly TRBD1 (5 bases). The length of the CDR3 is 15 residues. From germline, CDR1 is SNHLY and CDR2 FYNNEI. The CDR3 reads CACSARGDSNQPQHF. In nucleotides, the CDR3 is TGTGCCTGCAGTGCCCGAGGGGATAGCAATCAGCCCCAGCATTTT.

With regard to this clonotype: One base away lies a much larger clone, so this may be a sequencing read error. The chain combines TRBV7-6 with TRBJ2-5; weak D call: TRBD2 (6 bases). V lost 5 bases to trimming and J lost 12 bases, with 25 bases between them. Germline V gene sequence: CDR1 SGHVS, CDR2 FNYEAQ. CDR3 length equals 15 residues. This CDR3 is CASSPLVAAQVSKYF. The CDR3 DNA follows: TGTGCCAGCAGCCCCCTTGTAGCGGCCCAGGTTTCGAAGTACTTC.

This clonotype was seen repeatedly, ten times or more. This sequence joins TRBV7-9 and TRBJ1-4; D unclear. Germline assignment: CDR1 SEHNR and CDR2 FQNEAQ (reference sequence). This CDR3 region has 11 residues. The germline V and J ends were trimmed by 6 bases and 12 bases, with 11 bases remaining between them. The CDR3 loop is CASRSDIELFF. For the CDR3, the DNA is TGTGCCAGCAGGTCCGACATAGAACTGTTTTTT.

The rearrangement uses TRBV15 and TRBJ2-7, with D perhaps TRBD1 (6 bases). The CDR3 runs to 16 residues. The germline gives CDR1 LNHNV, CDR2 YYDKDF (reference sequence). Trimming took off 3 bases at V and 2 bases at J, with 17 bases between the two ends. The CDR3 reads CATSSPQGQPTYEQYF. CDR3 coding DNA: TGTGCCACCAGCAGCCCCCAGGGGCAGCCGACCTACGAGCAGTACTTC.

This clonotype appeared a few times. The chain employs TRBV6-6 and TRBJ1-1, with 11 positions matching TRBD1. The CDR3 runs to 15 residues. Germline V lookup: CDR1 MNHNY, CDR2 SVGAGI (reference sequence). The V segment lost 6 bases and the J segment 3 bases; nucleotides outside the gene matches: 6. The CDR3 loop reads CASRARTGGYTEAFF. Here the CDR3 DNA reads TGTGCCAGCAGAGCCCGGACAGGGGGCTACACTGAAGCTTTCTTT.

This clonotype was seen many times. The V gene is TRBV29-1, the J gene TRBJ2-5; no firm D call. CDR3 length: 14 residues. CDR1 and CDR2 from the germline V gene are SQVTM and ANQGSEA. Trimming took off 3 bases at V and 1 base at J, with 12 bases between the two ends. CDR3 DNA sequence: TGCAGCGTTGAGACCGGACCCCTCCAAGAGACCCAGTACTTC. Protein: CSVETGPLQETQYF.

CDR3 DNA: TGTGCCAGCACCTCACTCACAGGGGGAAACACTGAAGCTTTCTTT. Residues: CASTSLTGGNTEAFF. V and J are TRBV6-1 and TRBJ1-1, with 8 positions matching TRBD1. Unmatched junction bases numbered 9, after V lost 7 bases and J lost 2 bases. Germline CDR1 and CDR2: MNHNS and SASEGT. This CDR3 is built from 15 residues.

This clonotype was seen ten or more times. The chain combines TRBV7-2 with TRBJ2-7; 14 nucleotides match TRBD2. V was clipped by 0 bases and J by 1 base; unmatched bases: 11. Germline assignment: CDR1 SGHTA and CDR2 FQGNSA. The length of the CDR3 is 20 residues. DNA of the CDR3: TGTGCCAGCAGCTTAGCCCGACTAGCGGGAGGGCCCTTACGGTCCTACGAGCAGTACTTC. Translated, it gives CASSLARLAGGPLRSYEQYF.

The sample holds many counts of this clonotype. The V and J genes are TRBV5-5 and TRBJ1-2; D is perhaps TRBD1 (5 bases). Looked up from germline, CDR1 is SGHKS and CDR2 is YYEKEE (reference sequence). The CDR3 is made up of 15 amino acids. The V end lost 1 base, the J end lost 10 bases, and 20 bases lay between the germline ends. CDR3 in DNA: TGTGCCAGCAGCTTGATAGGAGGGGCCTCAACTTTCTACACCTTC. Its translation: CASSLIGGASTFYTF. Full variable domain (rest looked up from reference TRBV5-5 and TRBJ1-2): DAGVTQSPTHLIKTRGQQVTLRCSPISGHKSVSWYQQVLGQGPQFIFQYYEKEERGRGNFPDRFSARQFPNYSSELNVNALLLGDSALYLCASSLIGGASTFYTFGSGTRLTVV.

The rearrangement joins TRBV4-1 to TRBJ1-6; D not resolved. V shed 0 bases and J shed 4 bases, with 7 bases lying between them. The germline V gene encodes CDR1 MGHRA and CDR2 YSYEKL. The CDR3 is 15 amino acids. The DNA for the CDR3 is TGCGCCAGCAGCCAAGACTACGATTATAATTCACCCCTCCACTTT. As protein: CASSQDYDYNSPLHF.

For the CDR3, the DNA is TGCAGCGTTGATTTTGGGGGACAGGGCGAGCAGTACTTC. It codes for CSVDFGGQGEQYF. The chain employs TRBV29-1 and TRBJ2-7, with TRBD1 matching over 9 bases. This CDR3 comprises 13 residues. The V and J ends lost 3 bases and 6 bases, in that order; junction bases with no gene match: 6. Germline assignment: CDR1 SQVTM and CDR2 ANQGSEA.

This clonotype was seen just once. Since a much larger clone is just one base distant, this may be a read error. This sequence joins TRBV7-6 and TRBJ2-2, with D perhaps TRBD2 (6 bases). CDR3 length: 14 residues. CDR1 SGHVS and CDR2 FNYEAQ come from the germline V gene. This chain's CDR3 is CASSSLSGAGELFF. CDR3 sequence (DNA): TGCGCCAGCAGCTCGCTTTCGGGGGCCGGGGAGCTGTTTTTT.

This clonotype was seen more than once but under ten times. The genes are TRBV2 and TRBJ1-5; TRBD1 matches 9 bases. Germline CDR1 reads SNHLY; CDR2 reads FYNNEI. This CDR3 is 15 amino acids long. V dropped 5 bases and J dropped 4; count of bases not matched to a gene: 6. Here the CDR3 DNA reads TGTGCCAGCAGTTCGGGAGGACAGGGGAATCAGCCCCAGCATTTT. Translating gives CASSSGGQGNQPQHF.

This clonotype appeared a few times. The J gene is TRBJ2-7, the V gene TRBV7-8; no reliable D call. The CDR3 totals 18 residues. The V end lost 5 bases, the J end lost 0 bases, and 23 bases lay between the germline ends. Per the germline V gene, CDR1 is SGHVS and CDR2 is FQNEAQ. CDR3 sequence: CASSPAGESLLSSYEQYF. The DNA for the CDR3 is TGTGCCAGCAGCCCCGCTGGGGAATCCTTATTAAGCTCCTACGAGCAGTACTTC.

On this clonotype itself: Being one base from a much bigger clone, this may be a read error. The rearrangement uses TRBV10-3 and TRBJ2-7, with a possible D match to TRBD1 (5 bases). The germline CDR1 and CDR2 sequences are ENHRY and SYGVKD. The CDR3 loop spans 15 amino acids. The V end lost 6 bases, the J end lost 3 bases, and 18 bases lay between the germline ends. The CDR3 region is CAISRRLLGDYEQYF. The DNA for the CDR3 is TGTGCCATCAGCCGACGGCTCCTAGGGGACTACGAGCAGTACTTC.

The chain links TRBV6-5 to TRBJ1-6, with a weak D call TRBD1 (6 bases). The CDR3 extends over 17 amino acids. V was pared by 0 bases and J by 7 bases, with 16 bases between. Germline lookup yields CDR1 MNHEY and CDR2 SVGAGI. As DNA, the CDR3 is TGTGCCAGCAGTTACTCATACTACAGGGATCGGAATTCACCCCTCCACTTT. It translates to CASSYSYYRDRNSPLHF.

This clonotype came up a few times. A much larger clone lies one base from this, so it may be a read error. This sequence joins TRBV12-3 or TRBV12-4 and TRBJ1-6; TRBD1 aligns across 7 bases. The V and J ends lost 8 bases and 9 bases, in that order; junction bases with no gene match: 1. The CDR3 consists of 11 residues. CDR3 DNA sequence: TGTGCCAGCGGACAGGTTTCACCCCTCCACTTT. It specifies CASGQVSPLHF.

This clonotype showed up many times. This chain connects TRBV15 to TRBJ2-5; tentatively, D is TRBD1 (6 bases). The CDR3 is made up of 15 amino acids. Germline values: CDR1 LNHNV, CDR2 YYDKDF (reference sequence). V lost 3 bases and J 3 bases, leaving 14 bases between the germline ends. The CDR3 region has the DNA TGTGCCACCAGCAGTAAAGACAGGTTGAAAGAGACCCAGTACTTC. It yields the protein CATSSKDRLKETQYF.

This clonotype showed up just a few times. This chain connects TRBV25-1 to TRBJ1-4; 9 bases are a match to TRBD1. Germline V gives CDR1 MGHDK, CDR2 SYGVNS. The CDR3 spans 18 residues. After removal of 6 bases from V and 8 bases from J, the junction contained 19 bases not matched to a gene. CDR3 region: CASSFLGTGLTSREKLFF. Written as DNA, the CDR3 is TGTGCCAGCAGCTTCCTCGGGACAGGGCTCACCTCACGGGAAAAACTGTTTTTT.

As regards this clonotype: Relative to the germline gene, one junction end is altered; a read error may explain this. Here the CDR3 DNA reads TGTGCCAGCAGTGAGTGGTACGGACCCGACCAGGAGACCCAGTACTTC. It yields the protein CASSEWYGPDQETQYF. The V call is TRBV6-6, the J call TRBJ2-5; D is unresolved. CDR3 length equals 16 residues. CDR1 MNHNY and CDR2 SVGAGI come from the germline V gene (reference sequence).